A single sample gave rise to the 11 T cell receptor beta chains below, sequenced in a study of cytomegalovirus exposure and HLA in healthy donors. PCR was performed using 60 Vbeta and 13 Jbeta primers. Repertoires were generated with immunoSEQ multiplex PCR, while TCRdb's copy carries only in-frame clones and drops some. The sample carries 130,000 to 150,000 clones, around 80% recorded once. Sequencing was performed on PBMCs. The receptors come from a man aged 30-40 years in good health and CMV-seronegative.

The rearrangement links TRBV19 to TRBJ1-1; tentatively, D is TRBD1 (5 bases). Germline V gene data show CDR1 as LNHDA and CDR2 as SQIVND (reference sequence). The CDR3 is 13 residues long. V shed 4 bases and J shed 4 bases, with 10 bases lying between them. Here the CDR3 DNA reads TGTGCCAGTAGTAGTCAGGGCGGCACTGAAGCTTTCTTT. This sequence encodes CASSSQGGTEAFF.

The V and J genes are TRBV5-1 and TRBJ2-5; tentative D call: TRBD1 (6 bases). CDR1 and CDR2 (germline): SGHRS, YFSETQ. V gave up 3 bases and J gave up 5 bases, with 11 bases separating them. The CDR3 has 13 amino acids. This chain's CDR3 is CASSSGQMETQYF. For the CDR3, the DNA is TGCGCCAGCAGCTCAGGACAGATGGAGACCCAGTACTTC. The variable domain in full, with the rest retrieved from reference TRBV5-1 and TRBJ2-5, is KAGVTQTPRYLIKTRGQQVTLSCSPISGHRSVSWYQQTPGQGLQFLFEYFSETQRNKGNFPGRFSGRQFSNSRSEMNVSTLELGDSALYLCASSSGQMETQYFGPGTRLLVL.

The V and J genes are TRBV6-5 and TRBJ1-2; 9 bases fit TRBD1. Germline assignment: CDR1 MNHEY and CDR2 SVGAGI. This CDR3 comprises 16 residues. V was clipped by 0 bases and J by 7 bases; unmatched bases: 9. The CDR3 coding sequence is TGTGCCAGCAGTTACTCGGGTGGTTACAGGGGGCCTGGCTACACCTTC. Its protein product is CASSYSGGYRGPGYTF.

This chain connects TRBV14 to TRBJ2-1; no clear D. This CDR3 is built from 14 residues. Germline CDR1 reads SGHDN; CDR2 reads FVKESK. Trimming removed 0 bases at V and 4 bases at J, with 7 bases between. In nucleotides, the CDR3 is TGTGCCAGCAGCCAAGATGGAGAATACAATGAGCAGTTCTTC. This encodes CASSQDGEYNEQFF.

The genes are TRBV9 and TRBJ1-1; 8 bases align to TRBD1. In germline, CDR1 is SGDLS, CDR2 YYNGEE. CDR3 length equals 18 residues. V lost 4 bases to trimming and J lost 3 bases; unmatched junction nucleotides: 17. The chain's CDR3 is CASSPHRTGRGTDTEAFF. The DNA for the CDR3 is TGTGCCAGCAGCCCCCATCGGACAGGGAGAGGGACGGACACTGAAGCTTTCTTT.

This chain's CDR3 is CASSEAAGAGYEQYF. The CDR3 bases are TGTGCCAGCAGTGAGGCTGCGGGGGCCGGCTACGAGCAGTACTTC. This rearrangement joins TRBV6-4 to TRBJ2-7; tentative D call: TRBD2 (7 bases). The CDR3 totals 15 residues. Trimming shortened V by 3 bases and J by 3 bases, and 15 bases separated the two germline ends. Germline values: CDR1 MRHNA, CDR2 SNTAGT.

CDR3 in amino acids: CASKGQGVGEQYF. The CDR3 coding sequence is TGTGCCAGTAAAGGTCAAGGGGTAGGGGAGCAGTACTTC. The V and J genes are TRBV19 and TRBJ2-7; tentative D call: TRBD1 (5 bases). V lost 7 bases, J lost 7 bases, and 17 bases lay in between. Germline V CDR1 and CDR2: LNHDA, SQIVND (reference sequence). The CDR3 extends over 13 amino acids.

As DNA, the CDR3 is TGTGCCAGTAGTATCGGACAATATTCACCCCTCCACTTT. It yields the protein CASSIGQYSPLHF. V is TRBV19 and J is TRBJ1-6, with D maybe TRBD1 (5 bases). CDR1 is LNHDA and CDR2 is SQIVND in the germline V gene (reference sequence). The CDR3 contains 13 residues. Trimming removed 3 bases from V and 8 bases from J, with 8 bases in between.

CDR3 nucleotides: TGTGCCAGCAGGGGACAGCGTAATGAAAAACTGTTTTTT. Translation: CASRGQRNEKLFF. The chain employs TRBV28 and TRBJ1-4; 7 nucleotides match TRBD1. This CDR3 spans 13 amino acids. Germline V gives CDR1 MDHEN, CDR2 SYDVKM. J was trimmed by 4 bases and V by 6 bases; bases with no gene match: 2.

The chain combines TRBV28 with TRBJ1-2, with D perhaps TRBD1 (5 bases). Germline V gives CDR1 MDHEN, CDR2 SYDVKM. Trimming pared 10 bases from V and 0 bases from J, leaving 18 bases between. The CDR3 loop spans 15 amino acids. The CDR3 spells CAILPLGGANYGYTF. The CDR3 DNA is TGTGCCATCCTCCCCTTGGGGGGGGCTAACTATGGCTACACCTTC.

V and J are TRBV6-1 and TRBJ1-5; D is ambiguous. The CDR3 totals 14 residues. V lost 1 base and J 3 bases, leaving 7 bases between the germline ends. Per germline, CDR1 MNHNS and CDR2 SASEGT. The CDR3: CASSEVGYNQPQHF. CDR3 DNA: TGTGCCAGCAGTGAAGTCGGTTACAATCAGCCCCAGCATTTT.